Sequencing of this T cell receptor (beta chain) was carried out in a study of beta chain features in type 1 diabetes. Study-wide results and limits: Insertions at VDJ junctions were less frequent in type 1 diabetes patients. These patients also deleted more nucleotides at the same junctions. TCRB CDR3s were moderately but significantly shorter in Type 1 diabetes patients in all four CD4+ subsets.

It was via CD45RO/CCR7/CD25/CD127/CD95/CD27 that CD4+ naive, central memory, regulatory and stem cell-like memory cells were sorted. Note on this clone: Its target is not known.

Sequencing targeted expressed TCRB transcripts, as all isolated RNA had been reverse transcribed. Several million reads on average were seen across naive, central memory and regulatory T cell samples. Profiled with immunoSEQ multiplex PCR; TCRdb holds only in-frame clones, not every one. This table has under 200,000 clones, approximately 8.4% appearing once. This receptor was obtained from a woman in her late teens or twenties in good health. The sample was central memory CD4+ T cells from blood.

The CDR3 region has the DNA TGTGCCAGCAGCGCCCAGGCACGATCCTACAATGAGCAGTTCTTC. Protein: CASSAQARSYNEQFF. The J gene is TRBJ2-1, the V gene TRBV9; D is unresolved. Trimming took off 3 bases at V and 1 base at J, with 11 bases between the two ends. CDR1 and CDR2 (germline): SGDLS, YYNGEE. The CDR3 is 15 amino acids.